These T cell receptor beta chains were read from a single sample in a study of T cell responses to AZD1222 COVID-19 vaccine. Measured with immunoSEQ multiplex PCR; TCRdb has only the in-frame clones, and not every one. The sample has 100,000 to 150,000 clones; around 80% are singletons. Sequences were derived from peripheral blood, sampled 28 days after the second AZD1222 dose. These receptors all come from an adult who received the AZD1222 COVID-19 vaccine. The CDR3 runs from the conserved cysteine through the conserved F or W. The D gene is left open where the match is weak. Not all rows give a size; the values are once, few, many and, for expanded clones, a class.

abundance	v_gene	d_gene	j_gene	CDR3nt	CDR3aa
NA	TRBV29-1	NA	TRBJ2-2	TGCAGTGCAAAGAACACCGGGGAGCTGTTTTTT	CSAKNTGELFF
NA	TRBV7-3	TRBD1	TRBJ1-2	TGTGCCAGCAGCTTAAGACAGGGTAGCGGCTACACCTTC	CASSLRQGSGYTF
NA	TRBV7-2	NA	TRBJ2-7	TGTGCCAGCAGCTTAAGGGTGCGGAACTACGAGCAGTACTTC	CASSLRVRNYEQYF
few	TRBV18	NA	TRBJ1-1	TGTGCCAGCTCAGTGGGTCCTCAGATGAACACTGAAGCTTTCTTT	CASSVGPQMNTEAFF
NA	TRBV13	TRBD2	TRBJ2-5	TGTGCCGTTGGACTAGCGGGGGCTAGGGAGACCCAGTACTTC	CAVGLAGARETQYF
NA	TRBV28	NA	TRBJ1-2	TGTGCCAGCAGTTTTGGACAGCTAAACTATGGCTACACCTTC	CASSFGQLNYGYTF
NA	TRBV6-2/TRBV6-3	NA	TRBJ2-7	TGTGCCAGCAGTTACGCGTGGGGTTACGAGCAGTACTTC	CASSYAWGYEQYF
NA	TRBV3-1/TRBV3-2	TRBD2	TRBJ2-3	TGTGCCAGCAGCCAAGCAGCGGGGGGCACAGATACGCAGTATTTT	CASSQAAGGTDTQYF
NA	TRBV19	NA	TRBJ1-6	TGTGCCAGTAGTATACTCGGGGGGCGAGGGTCACCCCTCCACTTT	CASSILGGRGSPLHF
NA	TRBV7-2	NA	TRBJ1-2	TGTGCCAGCAGCTTAGACAAGGGGAGCTATGGCTACACCTTC	CASSLDKGSYGYTF
NA	TRBV27	TRBD1	TRBJ1-2	TGTGCCAGCCGGTCAACAGGGACAGGTGGCTACACCTTC	CASRSTGTGGYTF
NA	TRBV5-6	TRBD1	TRBJ2-3	TGTGCCAGCAGCTCGGGGACAGGGGGGTATAAAGATACGCAGTATTTT	CASSSGTGGYKDTQYF
NA	TRBV19	NA	TRBJ2-5	TGTGCCAGTAGTATATGGGGTGGGGCCCAGTACTTC	CASSIWGGAQYF